This T cell receptor (beta chain) stems from a study of metastatic and nonmetastatic thyroid tumors. Overall study context: Repertoires were compared across blood and tumor or nodule tissue from malignant and benign thyroid patients. Study-wide results and caveats: When malignant thyroid tumors were compared with benign nodules, TCR beta diversity was reportedly significantly higher in the malignant tumors. This held in both blood and tumor samples.

Thyroid surgery was preceded by no treatment in any patient. This clone was seen a handful of times. Its antigen is still unknown. TCRdb redid the clone calls on the PCR reads using MiXCR. Of 22,000 or so clones listed, 23% are singletons. V trimming: 5 bases; J trimming: 2 bases; junction bases outside the gene matches: 8. Germline CDR1 reads SGHAT; CDR2 reads FQNNGV. This CDR3 region has 16 residues. The sequence derives from a male donor with papillary thyroid cancer or a benign thyroid nodule (not recorded which). Some clones in this sample may be carry-over from other donors' samples. Source material: blood. The gene calls are TRBV11-2 and TRBJ2-7; 11 bases fit TRBD1. The CDR3, as DNA: TGTGCCAGCAGCGGATCTGGGGGACAGGGGGCCTACGAGCAGTACTTC. Encoded protein: CASSGSGGQGAYEQYF.